The T cell receptor beta chain under discussion was sequenced for a study of T-cell reconstitution after alpha-beta-depleted transplantation in children. As it was prepared, the TCRbeta library received unique molecular identifiers. TCRdb re-derived calls from the PCR reads in MiXCR, one entry per CDR3 protein. The sample carries 500,000 to 650,000 distinct CDR3 sequences, 10% to 15% recorded once. The germline V and J ends were trimmed by 3 bases and 3 bases, with 15 bases remaining between them. The CDR3 consists of 15 residues. Germline CDR1 MDHEN, CDR2 SYDVKM. This clonotype came up a few times. This receptor was identified in a male patient younger than 18 who had a stem cell transplant for acute myeloid leukemia, so the T cells may come from the graft donor. Here the sequenced sample was PBMCs, mostly from graft donor cells, taken 360 days after TCRalphabeta/CD19-depleted stem cell transplant. This rearrangement joins TRBV28 to TRBJ2-7; D not certain. The CDR3, as DNA: TGTGCCAGCAGTTTCCTGTTCGGTCCCAACTACGAGCAGTACTTC. Residues: CASSFLFGPNYEQYF.